This TCR beta chain was observed in a study of cytomegalovirus exposure and HLA in healthy donors (dated by TCRdb to the late 2010s). Looking at the study overall: An earlier analysis of approximately 640 of the donors reported 250 to 300 Gb of sequence data and 100 million to 130 million unique TCR beta sequences from roughly 200 million T cells. To predict cytomegalovirus infection status, the study brought together high-throughput TCR immunosequencing, statistical association of individual TCRs with disease status, and machine learning. In the later analysis, no new phenotypic data were used to find candidate immune exposures; instead, reliance was placed on TCR beta sequences and their occurrence across donors. Using immunosequencing, the study profiled T cell repertoires from some 670 subjects and related those repertoires to cytomegalovirus serostatus. An early release that covered roughly 600 HLA-typed donors contained around 330 gigabases of sequencing data and 75 million to 100 million unique TCR sequences. A later analysis re-examined previously published TCR beta repertoires from 500 to 700 donors and added high-resolution HLA genotyping to investigate patterns of TCR occurrence. To decide whether each TCR beta V gene segment behaved as functional or pseudogenic, an earlier analysis of 587 of the donors relied on high-throughput TCR beta sequencing. HLA typing covered class I and class II loci at four-digit resolution. The aim of the study was to test whether cataloging public T cell receptors could identify signatures of past pathogen exposure. Among the roughly 390 genotyped donors, 75% to 90% belonged to the genetic ancestry cluster associated with self-reported Caucasian donors. Donor age, sex, ethnicity and CMV serostatus were compiled alongside the repertoire data. A handful of DR-DQ haplotypes were handled as single units for association and clustering because linkage in the cohort was strong. All discovery cohort repertoires had been generated using a single sequencing platform. The number of donors typed differed by locus, with roughly 620-630 for A, B, C, DRB1 and DQB1, about 500 for DQA1, over 600 for DPA1, and around 450 for DPB1. A later genetic analysis used genome-wide SNP genotypes for about three fifths of the 666 donors, treating that subset as a discovery cohort. A separate validation cohort of approximately 120 different subjects was used in addition to the approximately 700-subject first cohort. Among about 360 genotyped donors of the cohort, an average of roughly 240,000 unique TCR beta nucleotide sequences were sequenced per donor, approximately 20% of them non-productive. On the study overall, not on this receptor specifically: The earlier analysis of 587 of the donors excluded approximately 17 rarely observed V segments, including chromosome 9 orphons, because counts were too low. When HLA alleles, especially DR and DQ, strongly co-occurred, attributing TCR associations to individual alleles was difficult. In a later analysis, most CMV-associated TCR beta chains were found to appear HLA-restricted, with HLA associations seemingly driven largely by CMV exposure. A few of the identified cytomegalovirus-associated TCR beta chains were confirmed in vitro to be specific for cytomegalovirus antigens. Because some donors lacked HLA typing at each locus, the association tests relied only on the typed subset. In a later analysis, HLA-associated TCR beta chains showed more clonal expansion and lower generation probabilities than non-associated chains that were equally common. Sequencing depth was assumed to be roughly uniform across donors in the presence/absence analyses, though that assumption may not hold. A later genetic analysis associated a missense DCLRE1C variant with V-gene and J-gene trimming of TCR beta chains, and an independent cohort replicated the association. A total of fewer than 200 TCR beta chains were listed by the study as associated with cytomegalovirus. Only TCR beta chains were sequenced in this cohort, and the absence of alpha or paired-chain data limited detectable features. Across donors, most TCR sequences were observed very rarely, whereas some public TCRs were present in many individuals. The classifier was reported to diagnose cytomegalovirus status with high specificity and sensitivity in both the original cohort and the validation cohort. Specific HLA alleles were associated with 15,000 to 20,000 TCR beta sequences at a false discovery rate of 0.05 in a later analysis. Compared with the 666-donor mean, donors in an Asian-associated ancestry cluster had fewer N-insertions in productive TCRs, according to a later genetic analysis. For the cohort, immune exposure information was limited to CMV serostatus. Some IMGT-functional V segments, including TRBV6-2 and TRBV6-3, could not be told apart with the 87-base-pair reads, so those segments were excluded. In an earlier analysis of about 540 of the donors, most TCR beta V segments were observed in productive rearrangements about 87% or about 30% of the time, broadly matching IMGT annotations. In a later analysis, the rate of TCR association differed among HLA loci, with DRB1 alleles having the most associated TCRs and HLA-C alleles having the fewest. A cluster of highly shared sequence variants was judged likely to be a technical artifact of the sequencing pipeline. The authors suggested that the approach could potentially be extended to other disease states and immunological phenotypes. Correlated functional status among segregating V segments might reflect linkage disequilibrium, but an unknown experimental factor could not be ruled out. A further reported finding was that TCR beta sequences accurately predicted the HLA-A and HLA-B alleles for most subjects in the first cohort. A later analysis reported that several top co-occurrence clusters appeared linked to parvovirus B19, influenza, CMV and Epstein-Barr virus.

Library prep was done by the immunoSEQ multiplex PCR assay. The multiplex PCR relied on a mix of 60 forward primers for TCR Vbeta segments and 13 reverse primers for TCR Jbeta segments. A multiplex PCR assay on genomic DNA amplified the CDR3 region of rearranged TCR beta genes. Amplified TCR beta libraries were sequenced as 87-base-pair reads on the Illumina HiSeq System. Per the authors' processing: Across the roughly 640 repertoires, a later analysis counted 75 million to 90 million unique TCR beta chains, about 10 million of which were shared by at least two donors. Raw reads were error-corrected and collapsed into unique sequences by a nearest-neighbor algorithm in which closely related sequences were merged to remove PCR and sequencing errors. CDR3 sequences were aligned to IMGT reference sequences to assign V, D and J gene segments. For a sequence to be retained, a match of at least six nucleotides to both a V gene segment and a J gene segment was required. A rearrangement counted as productive if the CDR3 had no stop codons and remained in frame with V and J, and every other rearrangement counted as non-productive. Following IMGT convention, CDR3 was defined as the stretch from the second conserved V-encoded cysteine up to the conserved J-encoded phenylalanine. Sequences without an unambiguous match to a single V gene segment were excluded from the earlier analysis of about 640 of the donors. In an earlier analysis of 587 of the donors, V segments were called functional above 56.7% productive rearrangements and were called segregating when the between-donor standard deviation exceeded 5%. A statistical classification framework was developed to diagnose cytomegalovirus status using the catalog of TCR beta chain sequences. V and J gene assignment, in a later analysis, came from comparing TCR nucleotide sequences with IMGT/GENE-DB human TR gene sequences. The TCRdist pipeline was used in a later analysis to assign CDR3 sequences and most-parsimonious VDJ recombination scenarios. In a later analysis, every TCR beta chain was defined by the combination of its CDR3 amino acid sequence and its V-gene family, and reads without a unique V-gene family were dropped. A later analysis removed nearly 600 highly shared, low-generation-probability nucleotide sequences to deal with suspected cross-contamination and a sequencing artifact. For each public chain, a later analysis derived a clonal expansion index from normalized ranks of inferred template counts within each repertoire. In a later analysis, generation probabilities were computed with a VDJ recombination model fitted to out-of-frame rearrangements, and the resulting probabilities were checked against IGoR. In a later analysis, TCR-TCR, TCR-HLA and TCR-CMV co-occurrence was scored with hypergeometric tests, and a repertoire-size bias correction was applied to TCR pairs. In a later analysis, false discovery rates were estimated by permuting HLA or CMV assignments 20 times. A later analysis grouped co-occurring TCRs with DBSCAN, adding TCRdist sequence similarity when clustering within HLA-allele-positive subsets. Repertoires with fewer than 30,000 or more than 120,000 public chains were left out of co-occurrence clustering, as were four to six repertoires with anomalous nucleotide sharing. Held by TCRdb, this immuneACCESS table contains in-frame sequences only and omits some clones. Under half of the omission traces to an unresolved V gene where checked; the cause of the rest is unknown. V and J calls and clone size are those listed in that table; D and trimming were worked out from the DNA. The sample contains more than 80,000 clones, 81% of them found a single time. The ten largest make up about 1.2% of the sample.

The cohort was made up of 500 to 800 healthy bone marrow donors. At the time of sampling, all cohort members were nominally healthy, though unrecorded immune exposures were likely present. The donor was CMV seropositive and belonged to the group of 250 to 300 seropositive cohort members. Each donor provided a peripheral blood sample, and peripheral blood mononuclear cells were used for TCR beta sequencing. The Qiagen DNeasy Blood Extraction Kit was used to extract genomic DNA from the blood cell samples. The germline V gene (reference sequence) supplies CDR1 SEHNR and CDR2 FQNEAQ. The germline ends are 7 bases apart after V is trimmed by 3 bases and J by 7 bases. From the cysteine through the phenylalanine, the CDR3 covers 12 amino acids. Only CDR3 DNA remains: 36 bases, in frame from the first base. This clone was detected once. Its antigen specificity is not known. The sample holds no much larger clone one base away, and base qualities are not on file.

The source of this sequence is a girl between 2 and 10 years old in good health and CMV-seropositive. The sample consisted of PBMCs. In this chain, TRBV7-9 is recombined with TRBJ2-1; the best D guess is TRBD1, with 5 bases matching. CDR3 region: CASSFDSNEQFF. The bases are TGTGCCAGCAGCTTTGACAGTAATGAGCAGTTCTTC.